One and the same sample provided the 32 T cell receptor beta chains below, sequenced in a study of human T cells and chemical hapten exposure. MiXCR, run by TCRdb on the RACE reads, gives a single entry per CDR3 protein. The table lists approximately 100,000 distinct CDR3 sequences, roughly an eighth of them singletons. As for time point: pre-sensitization, week 0. Treatment: therapeutic diphenylcyclopropenone sensitization with weekly scalp DPC. The sample here was whole blood, taken in connection with sensitization to the hapten diphenylcyclopropenone (DPC). The receptors originated from a woman in her forties or fifties with alopecia areata. Some clones in this sample may be carry-over from other donors' samples.

This clonotype was seen a few times. The chain combines TRBV11-2 with TRBJ1-1; TRBD1 agrees at 12 bases. Germline values: CDR1 SGHAT, CDR2 FQNNGV. This CDR3 is 16 amino acids long. V shed 5 bases and J 4 bases; nucleotides not matched to a gene: 8. The CDR3 DNA sequence: TGTGCCAGCAGCCGAGCCGGGACAGGGGGCCGCACTGAAGCTTTCTTT. Protein sequence: CASSRAGTGGRTEAFF.

The V gene is TRBV28, the J gene TRBJ2-7, with D maybe TRBD2 (6 bases). Between the trimmed V and J ends, which lost 8 bases and 7 bases, there was a span of 21 bases. The CDR3 contains 14 residues. The germline CDR1 and CDR2 sequences are MDHEN and SYDVKM. The CDR3 DNA reads as TGTGCCAGCCGAGGAGCGGGCTTCTCTGGGGAGCAGTACTTC. Protein sequence: CASRGAGFSGEQYF.

This clonotype has only a few counts. V usage is TRBV29-1 and J usage is TRBJ1-3; TRBD1 matches at 7 bases. V was clipped by 5 bases and J by 2 bases; unmatched bases: 3. Germline CDR1 is SQVTM and CDR2 is ANQGSEA. The CDR3 length is 13 residues. The CDR3 sequence is CSVRQGAGNTIYF. As DNA, the CDR3 is TGCAGCGTTCGACAGGGAGCTGGAAACACCATATATTTT.

The J gene is TRBJ2-6, the V gene TRBV28; the match to TRBD2 covers 7 bases. The germline V gene has CDR1 MDHEN and CDR2 SYDVKM. The CDR3 is made up of 17 amino acids. Germline trimming cut 4 bases from V and 4 bases from J; bases unmatched to any gene: 10. The DNA for the CDR3 is TGTGCCAGCAGTTCCCCCACACTAGCGAGGGGGGCCAACGTCCTGACTTTC. It translates to CASSSPTLARGANVLTF.

The sample holds a few counts of this clonotype. The chain joins TRBV7-6 to TRBJ2-7, with a tentative D call TRBD2 (5 bases). Trimming took 3 bases from V and 12 from J, leaving 21 bases between them. CDR1 is SGHVS, CDR2 FNYEAQ, per germline. The CDR3 totals 14 residues. DNA of the CDR3: TGTGCCAGCAGCTTGCTGGCCGGTGGGTCAGAGGGGTACTTC. This translates into CASSLLAGGSEGYF.

This clonotype was counted between two and nine times. V usage is TRBV12-3 or TRBV12-4 and J usage is TRBJ2-1; 9 bases fit TRBD1. The ends lost 6 bases at V and 6 bases at J; junction bases unmatched: 9. CDR3 size: 15 residues. The CDR3, as DNA: TGTGCCAGCAGATCCCCCGGGACAGGGACCAATGAGCAGTTCTTC. Its translation: CASRSPGTGTNEQFF.

V usage is TRBV28 and J usage is TRBJ2-7, with D perhaps matching TRBD2 (5 bases). The CDR3 is made up of 14 amino acids. Germline values: CDR1 MDHEN, CDR2 SYDVKM. Trimming removed 5 bases from V and 4 bases from J, with 15 bases in between. CDR3 in DNA: TGTGCCAGCAGTCCGAGGGTTTCCCCTTACGAGCAGTACTTC. Translating gives CASSPRVSPYEQYF.

Only one count was recorded for this clonotype. The chain links TRBV10-1 to TRBJ2-3, with D possibly TRBD1 on 6 matching bases. CDR3 size: 13 residues. Germline assignment: CDR1 WNHNN and CDR2 SYGVQD (reference sequence). The V gene lost 8 bases and the J gene lost 5 bases, with 14 bases spanning the gap. Here the CDR3 reads CASQTGHQDTQYF. The CDR3 DNA reads TGCGCCAGCCAAACGGGACATCAAGATACGCAGTATTTT.

The J gene is TRBJ2-5, the V gene TRBV9, with no clear D. The CDR3 has 14 residues. V was clipped by 3 bases and J by 1 base, with 10 bases between them. Germline values: CDR1 SGDLS, CDR2 YYNGEE. CDR3 nucleotides: TGTGCCAGCAGCGAAGGGCAGCCCCAAGAGACCCAGTACTTC. It encodes CASSEGQPQETQYF.

This clonotype occurred once. The chain combines TRBV29-1 with TRBJ2-1; D unresolved. CDR3 length: 13 amino acids. Per germline, CDR1 SQVTM and CDR2 ANQGSEA. The germline V and J ends were trimmed by 0 bases and 9 bases, with 12 bases remaining between them. The CDR3 bases are TGCAGCGTTGAAGATCTGGGCAGGACTGAGCAGTTCTTC. It yields the protein CSVEDLGRTEQFF.

This clonotype turned up a few times. The genes are TRBV6-5 and TRBJ2-7; 9 nucleotides align to TRBD1. V shed 0 bases, J shed 1 base, and the junction held 4 bases outside the gene matches. The CDR3 spans 16 residues. Germline V gene lookup returns CDR1 MNHEY and CDR2 SVGAGI. The CDR3 loop is CASSYSWTGESYEQYF. The CDR3 DNA sequence: TGTGCCAGCAGTTACTCCTGGACAGGGGAGTCCTACGAGCAGTACTTC.

The genes are TRBV7-2 and TRBJ2-3; D might be TRBD2 (5 bases). Trimming took 6 bases from V and 6 from J, leaving 10 bases between them. The CDR3 loop spans 12 amino acids. CDR1 is SGHTA and CDR2 is FQGNSA in the germline V gene. The CDR3 DNA is TGTGCCAGCAGTCTCACGGGGGATACGCAGTATTTT. It specifies CASSLTGDTQYF.

A few counts support this clonotype. V usage is TRBV7-9 and J usage is TRBJ2-6; no reliable D call. V was pared by 0 bases and J by 2 bases, with 5 bases between. Germline V gives CDR1 SEHNR, CDR2 FQNEAQ (reference sequence). The CDR3 is made up of 15 amino acids. The CDR3 DNA sequence: TGTGCCAGCAGCTTAGCGGCAGCTGGGGCCAACGTCCTGACTTTC. This encodes CASSLAAAGANVLTF. The full variable domain, in which reference TRBV7-9 and TRBJ2-6 provide the parts outside the CDR3, is DTGVSQNPRHKITKRGQNVTFRCDPISEHNRLYWYRQTLGQGPEFLTYFQNEAQLEKSRLLSDRFSAERPKGSFSTLEIQRTEQGDSAMYLCASSLAAAGANVLTFGAGSRLTVL.

As concerns this clonotype: The junction departs from germline at one end; a sequencing error may be responsible. V is TRBV7-6 and J is TRBJ2-1; TRBD2 matches 13 bases. This CDR3 has 17 residues. Germline CDR1 reads SGHVS; CDR2 reads FNYEAQ. The CDR3 region has the DNA TGTGTCAGCAGCGGGACTAGCGGGACCTCCCTACATGATGAGCAGTTCTTC. It encodes CVSSGTSGTSLHDEQFF.

This clonotype was counted a few times. The V call is TRBV15, the J call TRBJ2-3; 9 bases fit TRBD2. Germline trimming cut 11 bases from V and 1 base from J; bases unmatched to any gene: 13. The germline V gene has CDR1 LNHNV and CDR2 YYDKDF (reference sequence). The CDR3 totals 16 residues. The chain's CDR3 is CAPLWASGDRTDTQYF. Here the CDR3 DNA reads TGTGCCCCCCTATGGGCTAGCGGGGACCGCACAGATACGCAGTATTTT.

The rearrangement links TRBV20-1 to TRBJ2-3; D may be TRBD2 (6 bases). This CDR3 is built from 14 residues. CDR1 is DFQATT, CDR2 SNEGSKA, per germline (reference sequence). Trimming shortened V by 5 bases and J by 3 bases, and 15 bases separated the two germline ends. CDR3 DNA sequence: TGCAGTGCTGCCCTGATCGCGGGAACAGATACGCAGTATTTT. It is translated as CSAALIAGTDTQYF.

The chain recombines TRBV20-1 with TRBJ2-1; D remains ambiguous. CDR1 DFQATT and CDR2 SNEGSKA come from the germline V gene (reference sequence). The CDR3 has 13 residues. Trimming removed 2 bases at V and 5 bases at J, with 10 bases between. The CDR3 DNA follows: TGCAGTGCTAGACCTCCTCCCAACAATGAGCAGTTCTTC. Translated, it gives CSARPPPNNEQFF.

The chain links TRBV29-1 to TRBJ2-3, with D possibly being TRBD1 (5 bases). The CDR3 runs 14 residues. Germline CDR1 is SQVTM and CDR2 is ANQGSEA. Trimming pared 4 bases from V and 0 bases from J, leaving 11 bases between. The CDR3 nucleotides are TGCAGCGTTGGGGCGACAGCGAGCACAGATACGCAGTATTTT. This translates into CSVGATASTDTQYF.

This clonotype was seen only a few times. V usage is TRBV18 and J usage is TRBJ2-3; the match to TRBD2 covers 7 bases. The germline gives CDR1 KGHSH, CDR2 LQKENI. Trimming removed 0 bases from V and 4 bases from J; junction bases left unmatched: 10. This CDR3 region has 17 residues. CDR3 coding DNA: TGTGCCAGCTCACCACCTATCTGGGAGCGGGGCGCAGATACGCAGTATTTT. This encodes CASSPPIWERGADTQYF.

This clonotype has ten or more counts. CDR3 DNA sequence: TGTGCCAGCAGTTACGGACAGGGGGCTTACGAGCAGTACTTC. As protein: CASSYGQGAYEQYF. This chain joins TRBV6-5 and TRBJ2-7; 11 nucleotides match TRBD1. V dropped 2 bases and J dropped 4; count of bases not matched to a gene: 1. This CDR3 is 14 amino acids long. Germline V gene lookup returns CDR1 MNHEY and CDR2 SVGAGI.

This clonotype was counted many times. This chain links TRBV12-3 or TRBV12-4 with TRBJ2-7; D remains ambiguous. Trimming left V 4 bases short and J 4 bases short, with 11 bases between. The CDR3 loop spans 13 amino acids. This CDR3 is CASSSGLEYEQYF. The CDR3 nucleotides are TGTGCCAGCAGTTCCGGTTTGGAGTACGAGCAGTACTTC.

This clonotype was counted between two and nine times. This sequence joins TRBV20-1 and TRBJ2-3, with 7 bases lining up with TRBD2. CDR3 length: 18 residues. Germline V CDR1 and CDR2: DFQATT, SNEGSKA (reference sequence). V gave up 2 bases and J gave up 3 bases; unmatched junction bases: 17. The CDR3: CSARSLGLRGLRTDTQYF. CDR3 nucleotide sequence: TGCAGTGCTAGAAGTTTGGGGTTGCGGGGACTAAGAACAGATACGCAGTATTTT.

This clonotype was detected many times. The chain recombines TRBV2 with TRBJ2-1, with TRBD2 identical over 13 bases. The CDR3 covers 21 residues. Germline CDR1 reads SNHLY; CDR2 reads FYNNEI. The J segment lost 0 bases and the V segment lost 6 bases, leaving 17 bases of the junction unmatched. CDR3 DNA sequence: TGTGCCAGCAGCCAACAGGGGCCGGGACTAGCGGGAAGGGGCTCCTACAATGAGCAGTTCTTC. This codes for CASSQQGPGLAGRGSYNEQFF.

This clonotype was seen ten or more times. The V call is TRBV3-1, the J call TRBJ2-4; D remains ambiguous. The CDR3 covers 17 residues. Germline CDR1 and CDR2: LGHDT and YNNKEL (reference sequence). The V gene lost 5 bases and the J gene lost 0 bases, with 17 bases spanning the gap. The CDR3, as DNA: TGTGCCAGCAGCTACCTCATCCGTGGATTAGCCAAAAACATTCAGTACTTC. Translated, it gives CASSYLIRGLAKNIQYF.

This clonotype was counted only a few times. The chain combines TRBV6-5 with TRBJ1-3; TRBD1 might be the D (6 bases). V lost 8 bases and J lost 0, with 20 bases in between. Germline CDR1 MNHEY, CDR2 SVGAGI. This CDR3 has 17 residues. CDR3 in amino acids: CASSISKGGGSGNTIYF. DNA of the CDR3: TGTGCCAGCTCAATTTCCAAAGGGGGGGGCTCTGGAAACACCATATATTTT.

This clonotype was seen a few times. The chain couples TRBV6-2 or TRBV6-3 to TRBJ1-2; no clear D. The germline CDR1 and CDR2 sequences are MNHEY and SVGEGT. CDR3 length: 12 amino acids. Trimming took 4 bases from V and 8 from J, leaving 11 bases between them. CDR3 nucleotide sequence: TGTGCCAGCAGTTCCGGGATGGGCGGCTACACCTTC. The encoded protein is CASSSGMGGYTF.

This clonotype was picked up a small number of times. The CDR3: CASRGAAPLHF. The CDR3 DNA follows: TGTGCCAGCAGGGGGGCGGCTCCACTCCACTTT. The genes are TRBV28 and TRBJ1-6; possible D gene TRBD1, 6 bases. V was pared by 6 bases and J by 16 bases, with 13 bases between. The CDR3 contains 11 residues. Germline CDR1 is MDHEN and CDR2 is SYDVKM. Full variable domain (remainder filled in from reference TRBV28 and TRBJ1-6): DVKVTQSSRYLVKRTGEKVFLECVQDMDHENMFWYRQDPGLGLRLIYFSYDVKMKEKGDIPEGYSVSREKKERFSLILESASTNQTSMYLCASRGAAPLHFGNGTRLTVT.

V usage is TRBV5-6 and J usage is TRBJ1-2, with D possibly matching TRBD1 (6 bases). In germline, CDR1 is SGHDT, CDR2 YYEEEE. The CDR3 contains 14 residues. V was clipped by 0 bases and J by 3 bases, with 9 bases between them. CDR3 nucleotide sequence: TGTGCCAGCAGCTTGGAGCACAGGGACTATGGCTACACCTTC. Protein sequence: CASSLEHRDYGYTF.

This chain links TRBV5-4 with TRBJ2-7; unclear D gene. Germline V gene sequence: CDR1 SGHNT, CDR2 YYREEE (reference sequence). The CDR3 consists of 11 residues. V was trimmed by 4 bases and J by 5 bases, leaving 7 bases between them. The CDR3 DNA reads as TGTGCCAGCAGCGCGGACGACGAGCAGTACTTC. This gives the protein CASSADDEQYF.

This clonotype has a count of ten or more. The chain recombines TRBV29-1 with TRBJ2-2; no clear D. The CDR3 loop spans 12 amino acids. Trimming left V 1 base short and J 5 bases short, with 5 bases between. Germline V gene data show CDR1 as SQVTM and CDR2 as ANQGSEA. The CDR3 nucleotides are TGCAGCGTTGAAGTAGGGACCGGGGAGCTGTTTTTT. It yields the protein CSVEVGTGELFF.

The genes are TRBV25-1 and TRBJ1-1; TRBD1 matches at 7 bases. The CDR3 extends over 14 amino acids. The V gene's germline CDR1 is MGHDK and CDR2 SYGVNS. V lost 4 bases, J lost 1 base, and 3 bases stayed unmatched. Here the CDR3 DNA reads TGTGCCAGCAGTGCACAGGGGCGGAACACTGAAGCTTTCTTT. It encodes CASSAQGRNTEAFF.

Written as DNA, the CDR3 is TGCGCCAGCGCCTCAGGATCTGCCCACGAGCAGTACTTC. This gives the protein CASASGSAHEQYF. The chain carries TRBV5-1 and TRBJ2-7; D gene ambiguous. Trimming took off 7 bases at V and 5 bases at J, with 16 bases between the two ends. This CDR3 comprises 13 residues. Germline CDR1 and CDR2: SGHRS and YFSETQ.